Described below is a single T cell receptor (beta chain) sequence and its context. Data came from immunoSEQ multiplex PCR; TCRdb stores just in-frame clones and leaves some out. The table records 84,000 or so clones, around nine tenths of them present only once. The sample originates from a study of OX40 agonist ivuxolimab in advanced cancers. Whole-study context: Antecedent anti-PD-1, anti-PD-L1 or anti-CTLA-4 therapy was permissible, with around 41% having received some. Two patients with cutaneous melanoma and one with hepatocellular carcinoma, three in total, showed partial responses.

V shed 4 bases and J shed 2 bases, with 9 bases lying between them. Germline-derived CDR1 and CDR2 are MNHEY and SVGAGI. The CDR3 has 14 amino acids. The clonotype was recovered from an adult with an advanced solid tumor such as melanoma, head and neck, liver or kidney cancer. The sample consisted of CD4+ or CD8+ T cells sorted from blood, taken in a trial of the OX40 agonist ivuxolimab. The chain carries TRBV6-5 and TRBJ1-3; D uncertain. In DNA form, the CDR3 reads TGTGCCAGCAGTTTAACGGCGGCTGGAAACACCATATATTTT. It translates to CASSLTAAGNTIYF.